Following are 15 T cell receptor beta chains from one sample sequenced in a study of T-cell memory formation after mild COVID-19. TCRdb called the 5' RACE reads again in MiXCR, with one record for every CDR3 protein. The sample shows some 200,000 distinct CDR3 sequences, roughly 10% of them seen only once. What was sequenced was PBMCs or a T cell subset sorted from them (not recorded which). The receptors shown here come from a man aged 18 to 29 who had mild COVID-19 (a few samples of this study predate the infection). Cell type and time point are not known.

Many counts were recorded for this clonotype. In DNA, the CDR3 is TGTGCCAGCAGTTTACGAGGTTTTGGGGGCGGGCGTCAGCCCCAGCATTTT. It is translated as CASSLRGFGGGRQPQHF. This chain uses TRBV12-3 or TRBV12-4 with TRBJ1-5, with D possibly TRBD1 on 6 matching bases. V lost 2 bases and J 6 bases, leaving 20 bases between the germline ends. This CDR3 is built from 17 residues.

This clonotype was seen more than once but under ten times. The V and J genes are TRBV11-3 and TRBJ1-1; 9 bases match TRBD1. Germline assignment: CDR1 SGHNT and CDR2 YENEEA. CDR3 length: 13 residues. The V and J ends lost 3 bases and 10 bases, in that order; junction bases with no gene match: 6. Here the CDR3 DNA reads TGTGCCAGCAGCTTTTACAGGGGGCGCGGAGCTTTCTTT. Its protein is CASSFYRGRGAFF.

This clonotype showed up many times. V gene TRBV5-1 combines with J gene TRBJ1-2; weak D call: TRBD1 (6 bases). Between the trimmed V and J ends, which lost 5 bases and 4 bases, there was a span of 12 bases. The germline V gene has CDR1 SGHRS and CDR2 YFSETQ. The CDR3 is 13 residues long. For the CDR3, the DNA is TGCGCCAGCAGGCCTCTGGACAGCTATGGCTACACCTTC. It specifies CASRPLDSYGYTF.

The chain couples TRBV5-1 to TRBJ2-5; D might be TRBD1 (5 bases). Germline CDR1 is SGHRS and CDR2 is YFSETQ. Trimming pared 3 bases from V and 4 bases from J, leaving 16 bases between. The CDR3 loop spans 15 amino acids. The CDR3 spells CASSSLQGYGETQYF. CDR3 sequence (DNA): TGCGCCAGCAGCTCCCTTCAGGGTTACGGAGAGACCCAGTACTTC. The full variable domain, completed using reference TRBV5-1 and TRBJ2-5, is KAGVTQTPRYLIKTRGQQVTLSCSPISGHRSVSWYQQTPGQGLQFLFEYFSETQRNKGNFPGRFSGRQFSNSRSEMNVSTLELGDSALYLCASSSLQGYGETQYFGPGTRLLVL.

The rearrangement uses TRBV20-1 and TRBJ1-2, with 8 nucleotides matching TRBD1. This CDR3 has 12 amino acids. V trimming: 5 bases; J trimming: 4 bases; junction bases outside the gene matches: 3. In germline, CDR1 is DFQATT, CDR2 SNEGSKA (reference sequence). The chain's CDR3 is CSAATGGYGYTF. The CDR3 region has the DNA TGCAGTGCTGCCACAGGGGGCTATGGCTACACCTTC.

At least ten counts were recorded for this clonotype. The chain recombines TRBV24-1 with TRBJ2-5; D is possibly TRBD2 (5 bases). The germline V gene has CDR1 KGHDR and CDR2 SFDVKD. There are 15 residues in the CDR3. V dropped 3 bases and J dropped 2 bases, with 12 bases sitting between them. CDR3 amino acids: CATSDTSGAQETQYF. CDR3 in DNA: TGTGCCACCAGTGATACCAGCGGAGCTCAAGAGACCCAGTACTTC.

The chain recombines TRBV23-1 with TRBJ1-5; TRBD1 aligns across 10 bases. TRBV23-1 is an open reading frame whose function is uncertain. V shed 2 bases and J 1 base; nucleotides not matched to a gene: 2. The CDR3 spans 16 residues. For the CDR3, the DNA is TGCGCCAGCAGTCAAAGGGACAGGGGAAGCAATCAGCCCCAGCATTTT. This gives the protein CASSQRDRGSNQPQHF.

The genes are TRBV6-5 and TRBJ2-1, with D unresolved. The germline V gene has CDR1 MNHEY and CDR2 SVGAGI. CDR3 length: 13 residues. Between the trimmed V and J ends, which lost 6 bases and 5 bases, there was a span of 11 bases. Here the CDR3 reads CASSLRAHNEQFF. Here the CDR3 DNA reads TGTGCCAGCAGCTTGAGAGCACACAATGAGCAGTTCTTC.

In its sample, this clonotype was seen a few times. The chain links TRBV12-3 or TRBV12-4 to TRBJ1-6; a possible D gene is TRBD1 (5 bases). V shed 6 bases and J shed 6 bases, with 12 bases lying between them. This CDR3 contains 14 residues. CDR3 DNA: TGTGCCAGCAGCCTCGGGACTTTTAATTCACCCCTCCACTTT. Its translation: CASSLGTFNSPLHF.

This clonotype occurred a few times. V usage is TRBV12-3 or TRBV12-4 and J usage is TRBJ1-6, with 7 bases identical to TRBD1. The CDR3 sequence is 14 residues long. V dropped 5 bases and J dropped 6; count of bases not matched to a gene: 4. This CDR3 is CASSPYRGNSPLHF. DNA of the CDR3: TGTGCCAGCAGTCCCTACAGGGGTAATTCACCCCTCCACTTT.

The V call is TRBV20-1, the J call TRBJ1-5; TRBD1 aligns across 7 bases. The CDR3 has 18 amino acids. Germline V gene sequence: CDR1 DFQATT, CDR2 SNEGSKA (reference sequence). J lost 3 bases, V lost 2 bases, and 16 bases had no gene match. Here the CDR3 reads CSARPGGGTVRINQPQHF. The CDR3 DNA follows: TGCAGTGCTAGACCCGGCGGCGGGACAGTAAGAATCAATCAGCCCCAGCATTTT.

This clonotype has ten or more counts. The chain has TRBV4-2 and TRBJ2-5, with 8 nucleotides matching TRBD1. This CDR3 has 16 residues. With V trimmed by 0 bases and J by 5 bases, 8 bases remained unmatched. Germline CDR1 reads LGHNA; CDR2 reads YNFKEQ. The CDR3 sequence: CASSQDRSRGLETQYF. The CDR3 region has the DNA TGTGCCAGCAGCCAAGATAGGTCCAGGGGGCTGGAGACCCAGTACTTC.

This clonotype occurred a few times. The rearrangement joins TRBV5-1 to TRBJ2-5, with 10 bases fitting TRBD2. With 3 bases clipped from V and 2 bases from J, the junction kept 4 bases outside the gene matches. The CDR3 runs to 15 residues. Germline CDR1 reads SGHRS; CDR2 reads YFSETQ. The CDR3 bases are TGCGCCAGCAGCTGGGGACTAGCGCGACAAGAGACCCAGTACTTC. It encodes CASSWGLARQETQYF.

This clonotype was seen more than once but under ten times. The chain is built from TRBV5-1 and TRBJ2-1; D is perhaps TRBD2 (6 bases). Per germline, CDR1 SGHRS and CDR2 YFSETQ. Trimming removed 0 bases at V and 4 bases at J, with 14 bases between. The CDR3 consists of 16 residues. For the CDR3, the DNA is TGCGCCAGCAGCTTGGTTGCCTTGGAGGGGTACAATGAGCAGTTCTTC. Its protein product is CASSLVALEGYNEQFF.

V usage is TRBV5-5 and J usage is TRBJ2-1; D is possibly TRBD2 (5 bases). V lost 4 bases to trimming and J lost 8 bases, with 16 bases between them. CDR3 size: 14 residues. Germline V gives CDR1 SGHKS, CDR2 YYEKEE (reference sequence). The CDR3 loop reads CASSGPRGLHEQFF. The DNA of the CDR3 is TGTGCCAGCAGCGGCCCCCGGGGTCTGCATGAGCAGTTCTTC.